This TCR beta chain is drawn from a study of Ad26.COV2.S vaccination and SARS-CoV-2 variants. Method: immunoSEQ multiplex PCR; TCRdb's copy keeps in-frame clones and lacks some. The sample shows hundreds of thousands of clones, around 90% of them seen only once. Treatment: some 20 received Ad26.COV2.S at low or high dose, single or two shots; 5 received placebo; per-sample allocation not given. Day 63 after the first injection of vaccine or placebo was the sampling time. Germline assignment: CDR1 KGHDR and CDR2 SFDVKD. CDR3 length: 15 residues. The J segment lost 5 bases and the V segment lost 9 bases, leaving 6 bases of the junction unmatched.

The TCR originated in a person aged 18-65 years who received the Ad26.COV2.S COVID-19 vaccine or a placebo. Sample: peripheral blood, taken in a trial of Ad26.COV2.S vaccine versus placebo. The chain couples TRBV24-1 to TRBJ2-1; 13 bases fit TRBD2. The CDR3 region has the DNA TGTGCCACCGGTCCGACTAGCGGGAGGAACAATGAGCAGTTCTTC. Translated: CATGPTSGRNNEQFF.